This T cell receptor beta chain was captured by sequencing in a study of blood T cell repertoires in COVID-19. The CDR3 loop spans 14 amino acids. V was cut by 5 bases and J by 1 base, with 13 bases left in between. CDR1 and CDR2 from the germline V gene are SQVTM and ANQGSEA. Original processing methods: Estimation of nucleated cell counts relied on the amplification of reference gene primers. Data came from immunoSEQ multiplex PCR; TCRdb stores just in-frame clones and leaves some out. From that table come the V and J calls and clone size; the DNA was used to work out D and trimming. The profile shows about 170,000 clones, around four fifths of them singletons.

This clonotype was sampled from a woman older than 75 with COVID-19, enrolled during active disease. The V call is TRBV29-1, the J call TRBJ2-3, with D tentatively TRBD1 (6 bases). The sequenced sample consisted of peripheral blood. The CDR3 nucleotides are TGCAGCGTTCAAGGACAGTACCGCACAGATACGCAGTATTTT. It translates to CSVQGQYRTDTQYF.